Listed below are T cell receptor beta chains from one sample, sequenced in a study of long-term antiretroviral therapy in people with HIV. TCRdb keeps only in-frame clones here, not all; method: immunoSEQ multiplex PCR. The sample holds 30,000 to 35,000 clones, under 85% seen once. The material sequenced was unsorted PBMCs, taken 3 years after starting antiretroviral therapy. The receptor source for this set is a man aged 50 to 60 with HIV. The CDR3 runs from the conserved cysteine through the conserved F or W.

CDR3aa: CASSQASNTDTQYF
j_gene: TRBJ2-3
v_gene: TRBV4-2

CDR3aa: CASSQDRRTNEKLFF
j_gene: TRBJ1-4
v_gene: TRBV4-3

CDR3aa: CASSPHQEVSYEQYF
j_gene: TRBJ2-7
v_gene: TRBV7-6

CDR3aa: CASTQTGGYGYTF
j_gene: TRBJ1-2
v_gene: TRBV27

CDR3aa: CASSASQSGNTIYF
j_gene: TRBJ1-3
v_gene: TRBV9

CDR3aa: CAIRKQGQETQYF
j_gene: TRBJ2-5
v_gene: TRBV10-3

CDR3aa: CASSLEPVNTEAFF
j_gene: TRBJ1-1
v_gene: TRBV5-1

CDR3aa: CASMHGGTYEQYF
j_gene: TRBJ2-7
v_gene: TRBV2

CDR3aa: CASSYFAGSVYEQYF
j_gene: TRBJ2-7
v_gene: TRBV6-5

CDR3aa: CASSPSPTGTDTQYF
j_gene: TRBJ2-3
v_gene: TRBV9

CDR3aa: CASSLDRTDQPQHF
j_gene: TRBJ1-5
v_gene: TRBV19

CDR3aa: CASSQGGSNQPQHF
j_gene: TRBJ1-5
v_gene: TRBV6-6

CDR3aa: CASSPYPGGGQETQYF
j_gene: TRBJ2-5
v_gene: TRBV4-2

CDR3aa: CASSPGHSGANVLTF
j_gene: TRBJ2-6
v_gene: TRBV14

CDR3aa: CASSPSPSDTQYF
j_gene: TRBJ2-3
v_gene: TRBV5-1

CDR3aa: CASSLASETQYF
j_gene: TRBJ2-5
v_gene: TRBV7-9

CDR3aa: CASSLREHTEAFF
j_gene: TRBJ1-1
v_gene: TRBV27

CDR3aa: CASSVGSSSYEQYF
j_gene: TRBJ2-7
v_gene: TRBV9

CDR3aa: CASSAPLTSGASQNIQYF
j_gene: TRBJ2-4
v_gene: TRBV7-2

CDR3aa: CASSAGTLYEQYF
j_gene: TRBJ2-7
v_gene: TRBV7-8

CDR3aa: CASSLGTGNNEQFF
j_gene: TRBJ2-1
v_gene: TRBV7-8

CDR3aa: CASSAFRGGTYNEQFF
j_gene: TRBJ2-1
v_gene: TRBV5-1

CDR3aa: CASSHPGQASGANVLTF
j_gene: TRBJ2-6
v_gene: TRBV4-1

CDR3aa: CASSSVNTQYF
j_gene: TRBJ2-3
v_gene: TRBV28

CDR3aa: CASSLTGGGNYGYTF
j_gene: TRBJ1-2
v_gene: TRBV27

CDR3aa: CASSRGSPLHF
j_gene: TRBJ1-6
v_gene: TRBV7-9

CDR3aa: CSVEGRDRATGELFF
j_gene: TRBJ2-2
v_gene: TRBV29-1

CDR3aa: CASSLVPSGANVLTF
j_gene: TRBJ2-6
v_gene: TRBV5-1

CDR3aa: CASTPTQAGMATEAFF
j_gene: TRBJ1-1
v_gene: TRBV5-1

CDR3aa: CASSLVAGFSNQPQHF
j_gene: TRBJ1-5
v_gene: TRBV7-8

CDR3aa: CASSQVGPALDSPLHF
j_gene: TRBJ1-6
v_gene: TRBV14

CDR3aa: CASRAGQGRNTEAFF
j_gene: TRBJ1-1
v_gene: TRBV6-6

CDR3aa: CASSRQGAFNQPQHF
j_gene: TRBJ1-5
v_gene: TRBV2

CDR3aa: CASSIGTGGFEQYF
j_gene: TRBJ2-7
v_gene: TRBV7-9

CDR3aa: CASSLGLALQETQYF
j_gene: TRBJ2-5
v_gene: TRBV7-2

CDR3aa: CAISDPGQDSYEQYF
j_gene: TRBJ2-7
v_gene: TRBV10-3

CDR3aa: CASSQELTIGRPGELFF
j_gene: TRBJ2-2
v_gene: TRBV4-3

CDR3aa: CASSSGTGGKLFF
j_gene: TRBJ1-4
v_gene: TRBV6-5

CDR3aa: CSVEDRDRALYEQYF
j_gene: TRBJ2-7
v_gene: TRBV29-1

CDR3aa: CASSLYRVSGEPQHF
j_gene: TRBJ1-5
v_gene: TRBV4-3

CDR3aa: CASSLAYRDKNQPQHF
j_gene: TRBJ1-5
v_gene: TRBV7-8

CDR3aa: CASSLTGQGSGTEAFF
j_gene: TRBJ1-1
v_gene: TRBV7-2

CDR3aa: CASRPTEGGYTF
j_gene: TRBJ1-2
v_gene: TRBV28

CDR3aa: CASSESTRGQGETQYF
j_gene: TRBJ2-5
v_gene: TRBV10-2

CDR3aa: CASSPMDRGKNEQYF
j_gene: TRBJ2-7
v_gene: TRBV18